Following are 18 T cell receptor beta chains from one sample sequenced in a study of shared clonotypes between healthy human individuals (dated by TCRdb to 2019 to 2021). The library came from the immunoSEQ multiplex PCR assay. TCRdb limited this immuneACCESS table to in-frame rearrangements with V and J called. A share of clones is missing; checked studies link under half to unresolved V genes, and the rest is unexplained. In all, the sample holds roughly 2,300,000 clones, and roughly 90% of those were seen once. The top ten clones comprise roughly 0.34% of the sample. What was sequenced was naive CD4+ T cells from PBMCs. The cell subset or site label, as the study defines it: CD45RA+ positively selected. These receptors all stem from a man aged 18-30 years in good health. Some clones in this sample may be carry-over from other donors' samples.

This chain's CDR3 is CASSLTGQSYEQYF. CDR3 DNA sequence: TGTGCCAGCAGCTTGACGGGACAGAGCTACGAGCAGTACTTC. The rearrangement links TRBV28 to TRBJ2-7; TRBD1 aligns across 7 bases. The CDR3 has 14 amino acids. V dropped 6 bases and J dropped 3; count of bases not matched to a gene: 8. CDR1 is MDHEN, CDR2 SYDVKM, per germline.

The chain is built from TRBV7-9 and TRBJ1-2, with 7 bases identical to TRBD1. Germline loops: CDR1 SEHNR, CDR2 FQNEAQ (reference sequence). The CDR3 is 15 residues long. V lost 5 bases, J lost 5 bases, and 11 bases stayed unmatched. CDR3 in DNA: TGTGCCAGCAGCCCCGGGGACAGTCTACTTTATGGCTACACCTTC. Protein product: CASSPGDSLLYGYTF.

This chain uses TRBV10-1 with TRBJ1-1, with D possibly TRBD1 on 6 matching bases. Germline lookup yields CDR1 WNHNN and CDR2 SYGVQD (reference sequence). CDR3 length: 14 residues. V was clipped by 2 bases and J by 1 base, with 8 bases between them. CDR3 DNA sequence: TGCGCCAGCAGTGAGGGGGGGGCGAACACTGAAGCTTTCTTT. It translates to CASSEGGANTEAFF.

The V gene is TRBV5-1, the J gene TRBJ2-2; 9 bases agree with TRBD2. In germline, CDR1 is SGHRS, CDR2 YFSETQ. This CDR3 has 16 amino acids. V was clipped by 4 bases and J by 2 bases; unmatched bases: 6. Here the CDR3 reads CASSVIAGANTGELFF. The CDR3 DNA follows: TGCGCCAGCAGCGTGATAGCGGGGGCAAACACCGGGGAGCTGTTTTTT.

The chain has TRBV7-2 and TRBJ1-2; D is perhaps TRBD1 (5 bases). The V gene lost 5 bases and the J gene lost 6 bases, with 13 bases spanning the gap. The CDR3 covers 13 residues. CDR1 and CDR2 from the germline V gene are SGHTA and FQGNSA. The CDR3 DNA is TGTGCCAGCAGCCCCAGAGGGGAAGATGGCTACACCTTC. It encodes CASSPRGEDGYTF.

The chain links TRBV28 to TRBJ2-5; 7 bases align to TRBD1. V was clipped by 6 bases and J by 4 bases; unmatched bases: 2. The CDR3 runs 12 residues. Germline assignment: CDR1 MDHEN and CDR2 SYDVKM. The CDR3 DNA follows: TGTGCCAGCAGCCGGGACAGAGAGACCCAGTACTTC. Translation: CASSRDRETQYF.

With regard to this clone: Within the sample, other DNA sequences also encode this same CDR3. This sequence joins TRBV30 and TRBJ1-2, with TRBD1 matching 9 bases. The trim removed 1 base at V and 5 bases at J, leaving 2 bases unmatched. The length of the CDR3 is 13 residues. Per germline, CDR1 GTSNPN and CDR2 SVGIG (reference sequence). CDR3 DNA sequence: TGTGCCTGGAGTGGAGGACAGGGGTATGGCTACACCTTC. Residues: CAWSGGQGYGYTF.

This clone occurred a few times. The sample holds other DNA sequences that translate to the same CDR3. CDR3 sequence reads: CASSRTVNTEAFF. CDR3 DNA sequence: TGTGCCAGCAGCCGGACCGTGAACACTGAAGCTTTCTTT. V usage is TRBV5-4 and J usage is TRBJ1-1, with D uncertain. The germline V gene encodes CDR1 SGHNT and CDR2 YYREEE (reference sequence). Trimming removed 4 bases from V and 0 bases from J, with 7 bases in between. The CDR3 extends over 13 amino acids.

This rearrangement joins TRBV6-1 to TRBJ1-1; D is undetermined. The germline gives CDR1 MNHNS, CDR2 SASEGT. CDR3 length: 11 residues. V lost 6 bases and J 3 bases, leaving 5 bases between the germline ends. CDR3 nucleotide sequence: TGTGCCAGCAGATCGGACACTGAAGCTTTCTTT. Its protein product is CASRSDTEAFF.

The chain combines TRBV7-2 with TRBJ1-2; no firm D call. There are 13 residues in the CDR3. Trimming left V 1 base short and J 3 bases short, with 6 bases between. Germline V gene data show CDR1 as SGHTA and CDR2 as FQGNSA. CDR3 nucleotide sequence: TGTGCCAGCAGCTTAGGGGCAGACTATGGCTACACCTTC. Protein: CASSLGADYGYTF.

This clone has only one observation. For the CDR3, the DNA is TGTGCCAGTAGTTTCGGGGGCGCGGGCAGCTCCTACAATGAGCAGTTCTTC. As protein: CASSFGGAGSSYNEQFF. The chain combines TRBV19 with TRBJ2-1; D is possibly TRBD1 or TRBD2 (6 bases each). The CDR3 consists of 17 residues. Germline assignment: CDR1 LNHDA and CDR2 SQIVND (reference sequence). V gave up 5 bases and J gave up 0 bases, with 17 bases separating them. Together with reference TRBV19 and TRBJ2-1, the CDR3 gives the full variable domain: DGGITQSPKYLFRKEGQNVTLSCEQNLNHDAMYWYRQDPGQGLRLIYYSQIVNDFQKGDIAEGYSVSREKKESFPLTVTSAQKNPTAFYLCASSFGGAGSSYNEQFFGPGTRLTVL.

The V call is TRBV5-4, the J call TRBJ1-2; 7 bases align to TRBD1. Germline-derived CDR1 and CDR2 are SGHNT and YYREEE (reference sequence). V lost 3 bases, J lost 8 bases, and 7 bases stayed unmatched. CDR3 length: 13 residues. CDR3 in amino acids: CASSSTGQKGYTF. CDR3 DNA: TGTGCCAGCAGCTCGACAGGGCAGAAGGGCTACACCTTC.

The genes are TRBV5-1 and TRBJ2-1, with TRBD2 matching over 10 bases. Germline CDR1 is SGHRS and CDR2 is YFSETQ. V was clipped by 0 bases and J by 8 bases; unmatched bases: 8. This CDR3 region has 16 residues. The CDR3 loop is CASSLGTSGQTDEQFF. The CDR3 DNA reads TGCGCCAGCAGCTTGGGGACTAGCGGCCAGACAGATGAGCAGTTCTTC.

This sequence joins TRBV11-2 and TRBJ2-7, with 9 positions matching TRBD2. The CDR3 spans 13 residues. V shed 3 bases, J shed 6 bases, and the junction held 3 bases outside the gene matches. The germline CDR1 and CDR2 sequences are SGHAT and FQNNGV. The CDR3 DNA is TGTGCCAGCAGCTTCGAACTAGCGGGCGAGCAGTACTTC. Its translation: CASSFELAGEQYF.

The gene calls are TRBV19 and TRBJ1-5; D is uncertain. The V gene's germline CDR1 is LNHDA and CDR2 SQIVND (reference sequence). The CDR3 contains 14 residues. V was trimmed by 3 bases and J by 6 bases, leaving 12 bases between them. This CDR3 reads CASSMLNPGQPQHF. The DNA for the CDR3 is TGTGCCAGTAGTATGTTAAATCCCGGTCAGCCCCAGCATTTT.

The V call is TRBV25-1, the J call TRBJ2-2; possible D gene TRBD2, 5 bases. Germline V gives CDR1 MGHDK, CDR2 SYGVNS. Trimming took off 2 bases at V and 6 bases at J, with 10 bases between the two ends. This CDR3 spans 14 amino acids. CDR3 loop: CASSERRESGELFF. The CDR3 DNA reads as TGTGCCAGCAGTGAACGAAGGGAGTCCGGGGAGCTGTTTTTT.

The CDR3 region is CASSQPTSGYNEQFF. Here the CDR3 DNA reads TGTGCCAGCAGCCAACCGACTAGCGGGTACAATGAGCAGTTCTTC. The chain joins TRBV11-2 to TRBJ2-1; 10 nucleotides line up with TRBD2. This CDR3 has 15 amino acids. The germline CDR1 and CDR2 sequences are SGHAT and FQNNGV. Trimming took 5 bases from V and 4 from J; bases not matched to a gene: 5.

The chain combines TRBV28 with TRBJ2-3; D gene unclear. The germline gives CDR1 MDHEN, CDR2 SYDVKM. V was shortened by 3 bases and J by 2 bases, with 9 bases between the two germline ends. This CDR3 region has 14 residues. The CDR3 here is CASSFLGNTDTQYF. CDR3 DNA sequence: TGTGCCAGCAGTTTTCTGGGGAACACAGATACGCAGTATTTT.